This T cell receptor beta chain was sequenced for a study of Ad26.COV2.S vaccination and SARS-CoV-2 variants. The study, taken as a whole, reports: Greater spike-specific TCR breadth was seen in vaccine recipients than in placebo recipients. Possibly, TCR breadth and depth analyses underestimated total T cell responses.

The germline CDR1 and CDR2 sequences are SEHNR and FQNEAQ (reference sequence). V lost 1 base to trimming and J lost 1 base, with 5 bases between them. This CDR3 spans 14 amino acids. Sequenced by immunoSEQ multiplex PCR; TCRdb stores in-frame clones only, minus some. The sample has 85,000 to 95,000 clones, less than 85% seen once. For this clone: Antigen specificity is unknown.

The specimen was peripheral blood, collected after recovery from COVID-19. The TCR originated in a human donor who had recovered from COVID-19. The chain links TRBV7-9 to TRBJ1-5; D is unresolved. CDR3 coding DNA: TGTGCCAGCAGCTTAGTAGGCAGCAATCAGCCCCAGCATTTT. It translates to CASSLVGSNQPQHF.